This entry lists 27 T cell receptor beta chains sequenced from one sample in a study of CD4 T cells in relation to SARS-CoV-2 and coronaviruses. Unexposed donor CD4+ T cells date from 2011-2018, before the COVID-19 pandemic. Isolation of CD4+ T cells took place after around 11 days in culture. Measured with immunoSEQ multiplex PCR; TCRdb has only the in-frame clones, and not every one. The sample has tens of thousands of clones; about 76% are singletons. No antigen has been identified for these receptors. The sequencing sample was made of CD4+ T cells from PBMCs, cultured in vitro. These receptors were collected from a human donor in good health.

This clone was seen more than once but under ten times. This sequence joins TRBV18 and TRBJ1-3; maybe TRBD1 (6 bases). Germline CDR1 reads KGHSH; CDR2 reads LQKENI. The V end lost 2 bases, the J end lost 3 bases, and 14 bases lay between the germline ends. This CDR3 contains 16 residues. CDR3 nucleotide sequence: TGTGCCAGCTCACCAGCAGCGGGGGCAAATGGAAACACCATATATTTT. The encoded protein is CASSPAAGANGNTIYF. Full variable domain (missing parts from reference TRBV18 and TRBJ1-3): NAGVMQNPRHLVRRRGQEARLRCSPMKGHSHVYWYRQLPEEGLKFMVYLQKENIIDESGMPKERFSAEFPKEGPSILRIQQVVRGDSAAYFCASSPAAGANGNTIYFGEGSWLTVV.

The chain carries TRBV7-2 and TRBJ1-4, with D possibly matching TRBD1 (5 bases). Germline V CDR1 and CDR2: SGHTA, FQGNSA. V dropped 5 bases and J dropped 0 bases, with 16 bases sitting between them. This CDR3 spans 17 amino acids. As DNA, the CDR3 is TGTGCCAGCAGCCCAAACCCAGGGATTGCAACTAATGAAAAACTGTTTTTT. Amino acids: CASSPNPGIATNEKLFF.

The rearrangement joins TRBV9 to TRBJ2-1; D remains ambiguous. Trimming pared 0 bases from V and 6 bases from J, leaving 13 bases between. The CDR3 has 15 residues. CDR1 is SGDLS and CDR2 is YYNGEE in the germline V gene. The CDR3 DNA reads TGTGCCAGCAGCGTAGGGGGAACCAATCTCAATGAGCAGTTCTTC. Protein sequence: CASSVGGTNLNEQFF.

V is TRBV2 and J is TRBJ1-1; possible D gene TRBD1, 5 bases. Germline V gene data show CDR1 as SNHLY and CDR2 as FYNNEI. The CDR3 sequence is 13 residues long. V lost 6 bases and J 10 bases, leaving 18 bases between the germline ends. The CDR3 region has the DNA TGTGCCAGCAGGAGGGACGGGTTGGCGGGAGCTTTCTTT. Translated: CASRRDGLAGAFF.

The rearrangement uses TRBV7-8 and TRBJ1-4; a possible D gene is TRBD1 (6 bases). Per germline, CDR1 SGHVS and CDR2 FQNEAQ. Trimming removed 4 bases from V and 4 bases from J, with 13 bases in between. This CDR3 has 15 amino acids. The CDR3 spells CASSYRQVLNEKLFF. CDR3 DNA: TGTGCCAGCAGCTACAGACAGGTGCTTAATGAAAAACTGTTTTTT. The full variable domain, rest sourced from reference TRBV7-8 and TRBJ1-4, is GAGVSQSPRYKVAKRGQDVALRCDPISGHVSLFWYQQALGQGPEFLTYFQNEAQLDKSGLPSDRFFAERPEGSVSTLKIQRTQQEDSAVYLCASSYRQVLNEKLFFGSGTQLSVL.

V and J are TRBV6-2 or TRBV6-3 and TRBJ2-4, with D hard to call. The V gene lost 5 bases and the J gene lost 5 bases, with 7 bases spanning the gap. There are 12 residues in the CDR3. CDR1 is MNHEY and CDR2 is SVGEGT in the germline V gene. The CDR3 DNA reads as TGTGCCAGCAGTCGAACTGAAAACATTCAGTACTTC. It encodes CASSRTENIQYF.

This rearrangement joins TRBV19 to TRBJ1-6, with TRBD1 identical over 7 bases. Germline assignment: CDR1 LNHDA and CDR2 SQIVND (reference sequence). V lost 2 bases to trimming and J lost 7 bases; unmatched junction nucleotides: 2. CDR3 length equals 14 residues. CDR3 coding DNA: TGTGCCAGTAGTATAAGAGGGGGCAATTCACCCCTCCACTTT. This translates into CASSIRGGNSPLHF.

The chain couples TRBV5-1 to TRBJ2-5; D is perhaps TRBD2 (5 bases). The CDR3 extends over 14 amino acids. Trimming cost V 3 bases and J 5 bases, with 14 bases left between them. Germline V gives CDR1 SGHRS, CDR2 YFSETQ. CDR3 in DNA: TGCGCCAGCAGCTCGAATAGCGTCATGGAGACCCAGTACTTC. Encoded protein: CASSSNSVMETQYF.

The J gene is TRBJ1-2, the V gene TRBV6-2 or TRBV6-3; possibly TRBD1 for D (5 bases). Trimming removed 4 bases from V and 4 bases from J, with 10 bases in between. The CDR3 sequence is 13 residues long. CDR1 is MNHEY, CDR2 SVGEGT, per germline. CDR3 DNA: TGTGCCAGCAGTTTACAGGTGCTCTATGGCTACACCTTC. Its protein product is CASSLQVLYGYTF.

The J gene is TRBJ2-7, the V gene TRBV28, with 10 bases that match TRBD1. Germline loops: CDR1 MDHEN, CDR2 SYDVKM. J gave up 7 bases and V 3 bases, and 6 bases lay outside the gene matches. This CDR3 is built from 14 residues. CDR3 bases: TGTGCCAGCAGTTTGGGGGACAGGGGAAGAGAGCAGTACTTC. Translation: CASSLGDRGREQYF.

This rearrangement joins TRBV6-2 or TRBV6-3 to TRBJ2-1; 12 bases align to TRBD2. The CDR3 has 15 amino acids. The J segment lost 9 bases and the V segment lost 5 bases, leaving 8 bases of the junction unmatched. Germline V gene sequence: CDR1 MNHEY, CDR2 SVGEGT. The CDR3 protein is CASSMTSGSFSEQFF. CDR3 coding DNA: TGTGCCAGCAGTATGACTAGCGGGAGTTTTAGTGAGCAGTTCTTC.

This chain joins TRBV5-1 and TRBJ1-2; 7 positions agree with TRBD1. The CDR3 contains 13 residues. V lost 4 bases and J lost 2; bases outside the gene matches: 2. Germline V gene sequence: CDR1 SGHRS, CDR2 YFSETQ. The CDR3 sequence: CASSRDSNYGYTF. CDR3 coding DNA: TGCGCCAGCAGCAGGGACAGCAACTATGGCTACACCTTC.

The rearrangement links TRBV10-3 to TRBJ2-7, with 9 nucleotides matching TRBD1. With 4 bases clipped from V and 7 bases from J, the junction kept 2 bases outside the gene matches. CDR3 length: 12 residues. CDR1 ENHRY and CDR2 SYGVKD come from the germline V gene. As DNA, the CDR3 is TGTGCCATCAGTGGTGGGACAGGGGAGCAGTACTTC. It is translated as CAISGGTGEQYF.

V is TRBV9 and J is TRBJ2-5; D perhaps matches TRBD2 (5 bases). The CDR3 runs to 13 residues. The germline V gene encodes CDR1 SGDLS and CDR2 YYNGEE. With 5 bases removed from V and 10 bases from J, the gap between germline ends came to 18 bases. CDR3 sequence reads: CASSRYGLWDQYF. CDR3 DNA: TGTGCCAGCAGTCGCTACGGACTCTGGGACCAGTACTTC.

The chain is built from TRBV5-4 and TRBJ2-3, with 9 bases lining up with TRBD2. Losses at the gene ends were 4 bases for V and 4 bases for J; bases not matched to a gene: 7. This CDR3 region has 15 residues. CDR1 is SGHNT, CDR2 YYREEE, per germline (reference sequence). CDR3 sequence (DNA): TGTGCCAGCAGCCCTGGGGCGGGGGGGGCAGATACGCAGTATTTT. Translated: CASSPGAGGADTQYF.

The rearrangement uses TRBV9 and TRBJ2-7, with 8 bases matching TRBD1. The CDR3 has 14 amino acids. V gave up 4 bases and J gave up 4 bases; unmatched junction bases: 7. The germline CDR1 and CDR2 sequences are SGDLS and YYNGEE. CDR3 bases: TGTGCCAGCAGCCCCGGACAGGGTAGGTACGAGCAGTACTTC. Residues: CASSPGQGRYEQYF.

The rearrangement links TRBV6-5 to TRBJ2-7; D not resolved. Germline assignment: CDR1 MNHEY and CDR2 SVGAGI. The CDR3 is made up of 11 amino acids. Trimming pared 0 bases from V and 6 bases from J, leaving 3 bases between. CDR3 amino acids: CASSYSGEQYF. The CDR3 coding sequence is TGTGCCAGCAGTTACTCGGGCGAGCAGTACTTC.

The CDR3 here is CATHHMNTEAFF. CDR3 nucleotide sequence: TGTGCCACCCACCATATGAACACTGAAGCTTTCTTT. The J gene is TRBJ1-1, the V gene TRBV10-3; D not resolved. The CDR3 length is 12 residues. Germline V gives CDR1 ENHRY, CDR2 SYGVKD. Trimming left V 10 bases short and J 0 bases short, with 9 bases between.

This clone is termed medium-sized (0.01 to 0.1%). The CDR3 DNA is TGTGCCAGCAGTAATTGGGACTTCAATGAGCAGTTCTTC. Amino acids: CASSNWDFNEQFF. This chain connects TRBV6-5 to TRBJ2-1; D is possibly TRBD2 (6 bases). This CDR3 comprises 13 residues. The germline V gene has CDR1 MNHEY and CDR2 SVGAGI. Trimming removed 5 bases from V and 6 bases from J, with 11 bases in between.

This clone was counted only a few times. The chain couples TRBV7-8 to TRBJ1-6; TRBD1 aligns across 9 bases. The CDR3 length is 13 residues. In germline, CDR1 is SGHVS, CDR2 FQNEAQ. J gave up 14 bases and V 5 bases, and 7 bases lay outside the gene matches. CDR3 residues: CASSPRTGVTLHF. For the CDR3, the DNA is TGTGCCAGCAGCCCCAGGACAGGGGTGACCCTCCACTTT.

The chain has TRBV4-3 and TRBJ2-3; 10 positions agree with TRBD2. CDR3 length: 16 residues. Per the germline V gene, CDR1 is LGHNA and CDR2 is YSLEER. Trimming removed 5 bases from V and 6 bases from J; junction bases left unmatched: 11. In DNA, the CDR3 is TGCGCCAGCAGCGGCCGACTAGCGGGTTCGGGCGATACGCAGTATTTT. Translated, it gives CASSGRLAGSGDTQYF.

The chain has TRBV5-5 and TRBJ2-1; 14 nucleotides align to TRBD2. The germline CDR1 and CDR2 sequences are SGHKS and YYEKEE (reference sequence). The junction had 6 bases not matched to a gene; V was cut back by 2 bases and J by 8 bases. This CDR3 is built from 16 residues. The CDR3 sequence is CASSLRLAGGGDEQFF. CDR3 nucleotides: TGTGCCAGCAGCTTAAGACTAGCGGGGGGGGGAGATGAGCAGTTCTTC.

V gene TRBV5-6 combines with J gene TRBJ2-2; D call uncertain. There are 15 residues in the CDR3. In germline, CDR1 is SGHDT, CDR2 YYEEEE. Deletions cut 0 bases from V and 2 bases from J, with 8 bases between. This chain's CDR3 is CASSLAASNTGELFF. CDR3 bases: TGTGCCAGCAGCTTGGCCGCGTCAAACACCGGGGAGCTGTTTTTT.

The chain links TRBV4-1 to TRBJ2-5, with 9 bases identical to TRBD1. With 1 base clipped from V and 5 bases from J, the junction kept 8 bases outside the gene matches. The CDR3 contains 16 residues. Germline assignment: CDR1 MGHRA and CDR2 YSYEKL. The CDR3: CASSQGTGDLRETQYF. The DNA of the CDR3 is TGCGCCAGCAGCCAAGGGACAGGGGATCTCAGGGAGACCCAGTACTTC.

This clone was detected only a few times. The V and J genes are TRBV3-1 (or the pseudogene TRBV3-2) and TRBJ2-2; 9 nucleotides agree with TRBD2. The CDR3 consists of 15 residues. Germline V gives CDR1 LGHDT, CDR2 YNNKEL (reference sequence). V trimming: 0 bases; J trimming: 7 bases; junction bases outside the gene matches: 3. The CDR3 bases are TGTGCCAGCAGCCAAGAGGGCGGGAGGGTCGGGGAGCTGTTTTTT. Translated: CASSQEGGRVGELFF.

This sequence joins TRBV5-4 and TRBJ1-1; D ambiguous. The CDR3 runs 16 residues. The germline V gene has CDR1 SGHNT and CDR2 YYREEE (reference sequence). V gave up 5 bases and J gave up 0 bases, with 17 bases separating them. Here the CDR3 DNA reads TGTGCCAGCAGAAAAAGGACGGAGGCTATGAACACTGAAGCTTTCTTT. Residues: CASRKRTEAMNTEAFF.

The chain combines TRBV5-1 with TRBJ2-7, with D perhaps given as TRBD1 or TRBD2 (5 bases each). The CDR3 is 12 residues long. V lost 4 bases and J 5 bases, leaving 10 bases between the germline ends. In germline, CDR1 is SGHRS, CDR2 YFSETQ. This chain's CDR3 is CASSEGSNEQYF. CDR3 bases: TGCGCCAGCAGCGAGGGGTCTAACGAGCAGTACTTC.